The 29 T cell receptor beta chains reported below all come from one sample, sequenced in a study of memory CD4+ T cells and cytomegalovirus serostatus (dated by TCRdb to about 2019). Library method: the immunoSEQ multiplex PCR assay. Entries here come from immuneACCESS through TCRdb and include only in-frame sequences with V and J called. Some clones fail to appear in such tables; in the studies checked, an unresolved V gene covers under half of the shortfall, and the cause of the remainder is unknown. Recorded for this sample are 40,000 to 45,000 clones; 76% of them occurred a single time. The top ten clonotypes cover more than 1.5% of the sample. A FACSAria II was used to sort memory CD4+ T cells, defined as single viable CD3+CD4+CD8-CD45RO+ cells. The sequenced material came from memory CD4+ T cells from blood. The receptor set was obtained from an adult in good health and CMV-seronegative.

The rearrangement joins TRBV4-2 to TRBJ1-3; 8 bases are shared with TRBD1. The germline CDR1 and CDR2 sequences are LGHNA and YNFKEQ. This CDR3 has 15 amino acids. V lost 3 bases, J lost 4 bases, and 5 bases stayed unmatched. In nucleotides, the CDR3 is TGTGCCAGCAGCCAGTCGACAGGGGCGGGAAACACCATATATTTT. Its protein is CASSQSTGAGNTIYF.

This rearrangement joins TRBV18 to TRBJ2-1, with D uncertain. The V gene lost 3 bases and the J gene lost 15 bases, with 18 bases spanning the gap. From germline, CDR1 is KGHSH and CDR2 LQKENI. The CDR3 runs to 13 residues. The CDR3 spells CASSPSDTRRLFF. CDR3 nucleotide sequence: TGTGCCAGCTCACCTTCAGACACCCGTCGATTGTTCTTC.

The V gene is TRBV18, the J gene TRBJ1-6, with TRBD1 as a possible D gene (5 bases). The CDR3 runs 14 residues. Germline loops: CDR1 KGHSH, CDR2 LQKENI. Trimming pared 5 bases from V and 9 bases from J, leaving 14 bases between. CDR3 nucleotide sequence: TGTGCCAGCTCAGGCGACAGCATTTTTTCACCCCTCCACTTT. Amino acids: CASSGDSIFSPLHF.

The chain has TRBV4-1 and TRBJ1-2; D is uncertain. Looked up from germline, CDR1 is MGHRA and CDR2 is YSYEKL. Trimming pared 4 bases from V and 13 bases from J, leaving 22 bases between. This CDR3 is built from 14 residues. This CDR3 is CASSPTWTQTQLTF. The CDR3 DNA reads TGCGCCAGCAGCCCGACCTGGACCCAAACACAGCTCACCTTC.

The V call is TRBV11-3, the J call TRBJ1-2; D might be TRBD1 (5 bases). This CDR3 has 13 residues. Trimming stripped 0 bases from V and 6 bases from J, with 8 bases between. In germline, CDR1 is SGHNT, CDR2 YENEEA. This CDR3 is CASSLDRADGYTF. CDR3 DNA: TGTGCCAGCAGCTTAGACAGGGCAGATGGCTACACCTTC. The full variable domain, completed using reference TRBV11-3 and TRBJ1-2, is EAGVVQSPRYKIIEKKQPVAFWCNPISGHNTLYWYLQNLGQGPELLIRYENEEAVDDSQLPKDRFSAERLKGVDSTLKIQPAELGDSAVYLCASSLDRADGYTFGSGTRLTVV.

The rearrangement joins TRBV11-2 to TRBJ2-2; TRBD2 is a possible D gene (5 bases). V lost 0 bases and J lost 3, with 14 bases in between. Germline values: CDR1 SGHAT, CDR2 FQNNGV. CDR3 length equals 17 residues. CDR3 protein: CASSLDERGPYTGELFF. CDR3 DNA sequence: TGTGCCAGCAGCTTAGATGAGAGAGGGCCCTACACCGGGGAGCTGTTTTTT.

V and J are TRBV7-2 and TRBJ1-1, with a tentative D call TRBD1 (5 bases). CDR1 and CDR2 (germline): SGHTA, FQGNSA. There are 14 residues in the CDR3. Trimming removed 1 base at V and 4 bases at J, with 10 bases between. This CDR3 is CASSLGGESTEAFF. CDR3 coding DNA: TGTGCCAGCAGCTTAGGGGGGGAGAGCACTGAAGCTTTCTTT.

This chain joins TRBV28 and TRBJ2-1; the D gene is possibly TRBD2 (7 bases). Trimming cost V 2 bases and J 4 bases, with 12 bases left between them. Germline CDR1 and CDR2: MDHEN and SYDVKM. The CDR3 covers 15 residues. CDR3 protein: CASSLIGGRYNEQFF. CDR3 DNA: TGTGCCAGCAGTTTAATCGGGGGGCGGTACAATGAGCAGTTCTTC.

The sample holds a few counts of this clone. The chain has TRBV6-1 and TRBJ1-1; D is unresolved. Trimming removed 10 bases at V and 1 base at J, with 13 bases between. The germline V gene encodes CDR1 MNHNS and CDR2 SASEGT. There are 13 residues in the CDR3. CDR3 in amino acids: CATYYAENTEAFF. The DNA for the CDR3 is TGTGCCACCTACTACGCAGAGAACACTGAAGCTTTCTTT.

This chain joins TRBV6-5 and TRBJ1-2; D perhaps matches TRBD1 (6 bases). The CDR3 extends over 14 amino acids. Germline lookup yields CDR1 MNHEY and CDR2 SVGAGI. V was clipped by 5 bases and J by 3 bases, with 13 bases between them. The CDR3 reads CASSRGGLDYGYTF. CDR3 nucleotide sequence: TGTGCCAGCAGTAGGGGGGGTCTAGACTATGGCTACACCTTC.

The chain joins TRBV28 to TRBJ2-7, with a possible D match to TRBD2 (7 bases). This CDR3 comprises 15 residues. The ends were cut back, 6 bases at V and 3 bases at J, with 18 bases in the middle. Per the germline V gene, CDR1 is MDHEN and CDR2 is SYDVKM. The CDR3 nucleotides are TGTGCCAGCAGAGGAAGCGACGGGGGGCACTACGAGCAGTACTTC. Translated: CASRGSDGGHYEQYF.

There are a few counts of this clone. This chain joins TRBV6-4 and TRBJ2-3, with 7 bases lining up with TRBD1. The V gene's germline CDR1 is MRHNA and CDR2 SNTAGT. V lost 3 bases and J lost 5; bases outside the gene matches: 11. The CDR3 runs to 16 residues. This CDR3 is CASSEQPGGSGDTQYF. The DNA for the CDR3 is TGTGCCAGCAGTGAACAGCCAGGGGGAAGTGGAGATACGCAGTATTTT.

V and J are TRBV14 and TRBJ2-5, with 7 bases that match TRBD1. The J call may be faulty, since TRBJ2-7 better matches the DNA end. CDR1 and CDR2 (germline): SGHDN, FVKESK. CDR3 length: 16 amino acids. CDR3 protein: CASSQDLGGPLYEQYF. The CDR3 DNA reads TGTGCCAGCAGCCAAGATCTAGGGGGCCCCCTCTACGAGCAGTACTTC.

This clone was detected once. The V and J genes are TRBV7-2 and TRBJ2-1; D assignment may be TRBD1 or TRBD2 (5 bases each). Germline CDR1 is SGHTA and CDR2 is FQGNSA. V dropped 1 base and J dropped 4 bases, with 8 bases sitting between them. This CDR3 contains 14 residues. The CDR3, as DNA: TGTGCCAGCAGCTTAGGGGGGTTTTACAATGAGCAGTTCTTC. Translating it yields CASSLGGFYNEQFF. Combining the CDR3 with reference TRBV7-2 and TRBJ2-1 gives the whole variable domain GAGVSQSPSNKVTEKGKDVELRCDPISGHTALYWYRQSLGQGLEFLIYFQGNSAPDKSGLPSDRFSAERTGGSVSTLTIQRTQQEDSAVYLCASSLGGFYNEQFFGPGTRLTVL.

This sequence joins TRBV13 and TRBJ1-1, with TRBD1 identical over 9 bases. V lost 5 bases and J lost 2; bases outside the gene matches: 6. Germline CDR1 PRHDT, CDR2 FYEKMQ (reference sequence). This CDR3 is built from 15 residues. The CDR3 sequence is CASSRTGGSNTEAFF. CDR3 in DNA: TGTGCCAGCAGCCGTACAGGGGGCTCTAACACTGAAGCTTTCTTT.

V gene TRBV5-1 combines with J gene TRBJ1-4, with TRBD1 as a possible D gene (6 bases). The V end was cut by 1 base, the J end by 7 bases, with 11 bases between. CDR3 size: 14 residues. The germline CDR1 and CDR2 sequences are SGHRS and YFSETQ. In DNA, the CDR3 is TGCGCCAGCAGCTTGATGGGGGGCGGTGAAAAACTGTTTTTT. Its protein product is CASSLMGGGEKLFF.

The CDR3 nucleotides read TGTGCCAGCAGCCGGGGACAGGGAAACTACAATGAGCAGTTCTTC. Protein: CASSRGQGNYNEQFF. The chain carries TRBV5-6 and TRBJ2-1, with 9 bases identical to TRBD1. The CDR3 covers 15 residues. The germline gives CDR1 SGHDT, CDR2 YYEEEE. Trimming removed 4 bases from V and 3 bases from J; junction bases left unmatched: 5. Using reference TRBV5-6 and TRBJ2-1 for the parts outside the CDR3, the full variable domain is DAGVTQSPTHLIKTRGQQVTLRCSPKSGHDTVSWYQQALGQGPQFIFQYYEEEERQRGNFPDRFSGHQFPNYSSELNVNALLLGDSALYLCASSRGQGNYNEQFFGPGTRLTVL.

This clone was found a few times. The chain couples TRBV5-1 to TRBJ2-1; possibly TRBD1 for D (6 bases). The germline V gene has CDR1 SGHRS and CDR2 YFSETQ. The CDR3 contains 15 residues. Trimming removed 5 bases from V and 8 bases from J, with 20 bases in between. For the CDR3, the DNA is TGCGCCAGCAGTCGTGGGACACAAGGACTTGATGAGCAGTTCTTC. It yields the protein CASSRGTQGLDEQFF. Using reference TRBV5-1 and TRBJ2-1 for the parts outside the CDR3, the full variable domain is KAGVTQTPRYLIKTRGQQVTLSCSPISGHRSVSWYQQTPGQGLQFLFEYFSETQRNKGNFPGRFSGRQFSNSRSEMNVSTLELGDSALYLCASSRGTQGLDEQFFGPGTRLTVL.

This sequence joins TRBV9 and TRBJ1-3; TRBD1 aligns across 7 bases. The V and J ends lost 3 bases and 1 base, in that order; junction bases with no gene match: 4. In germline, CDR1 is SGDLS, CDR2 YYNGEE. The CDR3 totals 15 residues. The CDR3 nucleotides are TGTGCCAGCAGCGCTACAGGGGTTTCTGGAAACACCATATATTTT. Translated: CASSATGVSGNTIYF.

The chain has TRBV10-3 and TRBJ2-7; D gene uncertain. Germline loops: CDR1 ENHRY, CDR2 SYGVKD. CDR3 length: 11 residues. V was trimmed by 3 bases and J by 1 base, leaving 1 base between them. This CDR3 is CAISDSYEQYF. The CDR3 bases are TGTGCCATCAGTGATTCCTACGAGCAGTACTTC.

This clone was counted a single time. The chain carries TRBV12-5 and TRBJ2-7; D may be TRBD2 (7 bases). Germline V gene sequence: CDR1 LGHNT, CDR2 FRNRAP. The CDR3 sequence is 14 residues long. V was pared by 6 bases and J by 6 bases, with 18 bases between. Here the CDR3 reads CASGLGSGGGEQYF. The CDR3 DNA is TGTGCTAGTGGCCTGGGGTCGGGGGGCGGCGAGCAGTACTTC.

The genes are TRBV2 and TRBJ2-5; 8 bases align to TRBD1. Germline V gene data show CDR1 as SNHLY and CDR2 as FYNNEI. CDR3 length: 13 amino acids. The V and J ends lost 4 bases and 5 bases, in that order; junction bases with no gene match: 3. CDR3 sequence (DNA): TGTGCCAGCAGTGCCAGGGGGCCGGAGACCCAGTACTTC. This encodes CASSARGPETQYF.

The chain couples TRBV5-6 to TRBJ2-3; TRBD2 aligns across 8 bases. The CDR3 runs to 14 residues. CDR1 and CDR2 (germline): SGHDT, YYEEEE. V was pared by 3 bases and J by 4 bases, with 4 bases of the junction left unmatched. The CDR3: CASSSSGGPDTQYF. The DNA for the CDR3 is TGTGCCAGCAGCTCGAGCGGGGGCCCAGATACGCAGTATTTT.

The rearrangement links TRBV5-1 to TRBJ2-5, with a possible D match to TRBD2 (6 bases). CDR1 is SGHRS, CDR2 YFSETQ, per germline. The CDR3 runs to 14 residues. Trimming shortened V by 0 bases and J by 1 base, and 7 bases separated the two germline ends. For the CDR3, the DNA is TGCGCCAGCAGCTTGGGGGACTCCCAAGAGACCCAGTACTTC. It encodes CASSLGDSQETQYF.

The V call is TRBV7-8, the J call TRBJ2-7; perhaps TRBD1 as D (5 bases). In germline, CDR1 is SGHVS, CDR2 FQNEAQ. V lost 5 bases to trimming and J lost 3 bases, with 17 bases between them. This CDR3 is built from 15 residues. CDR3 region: CASSTGHPSVYEQYF. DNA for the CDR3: TGTGCCAGCAGCACCGGACACCCCTCGGTCTACGAGCAGTACTTC.

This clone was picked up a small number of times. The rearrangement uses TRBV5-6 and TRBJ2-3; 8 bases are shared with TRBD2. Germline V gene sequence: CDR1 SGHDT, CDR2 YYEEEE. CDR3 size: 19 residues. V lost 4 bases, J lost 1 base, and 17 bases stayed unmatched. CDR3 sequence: CASSPYRTGLVIGTDTQYF. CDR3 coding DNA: TGTGCCAGCAGCCCTTATAGGACGGGACTAGTAATTGGCACAGATACGCAGTATTTT. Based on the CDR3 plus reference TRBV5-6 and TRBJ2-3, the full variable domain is DAGVTQSPTHLIKTRGQQVTLRCSPKSGHDTVSWYQQALGQGPQFIFQYYEEEERQRGNFPDRFSGHQFPNYSSELNVNALLLGDSALYLCASSPYRTGLVIGTDTQYFGPGTRLTVL.

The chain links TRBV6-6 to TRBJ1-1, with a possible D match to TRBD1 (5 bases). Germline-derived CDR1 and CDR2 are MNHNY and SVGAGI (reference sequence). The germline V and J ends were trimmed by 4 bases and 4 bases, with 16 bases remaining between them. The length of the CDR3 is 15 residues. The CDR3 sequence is CASSSLGGGATEAFF. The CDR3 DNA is TGTGCCAGCAGTTCATTGGGGGGTGGAGCCACTGAAGCTTTCTTT.

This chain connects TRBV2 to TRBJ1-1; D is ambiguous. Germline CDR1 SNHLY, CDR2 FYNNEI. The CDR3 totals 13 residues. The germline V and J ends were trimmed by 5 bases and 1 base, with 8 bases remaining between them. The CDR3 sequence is CASSPERNTEAFF. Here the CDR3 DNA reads TGTGCCAGCAGTCCCGAGAGGAACACTGAAGCTTTCTTT.

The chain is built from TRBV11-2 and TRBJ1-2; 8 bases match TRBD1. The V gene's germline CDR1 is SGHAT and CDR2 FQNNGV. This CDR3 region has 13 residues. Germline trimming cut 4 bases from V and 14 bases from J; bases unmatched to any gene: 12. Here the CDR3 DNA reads TGTGCCAGCAGCTCGGGACAGGCGCTTTTGGGGACCTTC. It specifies CASSSGQALLGTF.